Listed here is a single T cell receptor (beta chain). What this receptor recognizes is not known. Within one base of it there is no much larger clone, and no base qualities were kept. CDR1 and CDR2 were assigned from the germline V gene as SGHTA and FQGTGA. Germline trimming: 4 bases from V, 3 bases from J; junction bases outside gene matches: 6. The CDR3 covers 15 residues, taking in both the cysteine and the phenylalanine. Of all the DNA, just the CDR3 is kept, 45 bases in frame from base 1. These data are taken from a study of patients and donors after allogeneic stem cell transplantation (dated by TCRdb to 2018 to 2020). The method behind the library was RT-PCR. Sequencer: NextSeq 550. The raw public data were reprocessed by TCRdb itself: fastp quality trimming at Q25, MiXCR clonotype calling, in-frame beta chains only. Rows are combined by CDR3 protein, so each entry shows the most common genes and DNA. The sample data list approximately 21,000 distinct CDR3 sequences, and around 30% of these were observed just once. More than 45% of the sample goes to the ten largest clones.

The sequence derives from a human donor who was either an allogeneic HSCT recipient or a stem cell or donor lymphocyte infusion donor (not recorded which). It is not recorded whose cells these are; they may come from a transplant donor. This chain joins TRBV7-3 to TRBJ2-1, with TRBD1 matching 7 junction bases. The specimen sequenced was blood, either unsorted or a sorted T cell fraction (not recorded which). The DNA sequence reads TGTGCCAGCAGCTCACAGGGGTGGGACTACAATGAGCAGTTCTTC. This codes for CASSSQGWDYNEQFF.